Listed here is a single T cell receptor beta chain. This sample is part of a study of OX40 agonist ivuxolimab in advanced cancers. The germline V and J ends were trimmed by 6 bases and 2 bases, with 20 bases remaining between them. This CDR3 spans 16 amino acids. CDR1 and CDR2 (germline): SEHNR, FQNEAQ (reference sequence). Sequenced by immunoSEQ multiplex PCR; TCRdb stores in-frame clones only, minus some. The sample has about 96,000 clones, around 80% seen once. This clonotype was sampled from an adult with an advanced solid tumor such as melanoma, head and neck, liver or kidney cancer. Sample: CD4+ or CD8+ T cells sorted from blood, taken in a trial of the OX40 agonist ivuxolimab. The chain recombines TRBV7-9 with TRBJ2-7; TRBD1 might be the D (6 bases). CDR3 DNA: TGTGCCAGCAGAACAGGGTTTCCTTCTGTGCCCTACGAGCAGTACTTC. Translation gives CASRTGFPSVPYEQYF. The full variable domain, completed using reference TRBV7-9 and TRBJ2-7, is DTGVSQNPRHKITKRGQNVTFRCDPISEHNRLYWYRQTLGQGPEFLTYFQNEAQLEKSRLLSDRFSAERPKGSFSTLEIQRTEQGDSAMYLCASRTGFPSVPYEQYFGPGTRLTVT.